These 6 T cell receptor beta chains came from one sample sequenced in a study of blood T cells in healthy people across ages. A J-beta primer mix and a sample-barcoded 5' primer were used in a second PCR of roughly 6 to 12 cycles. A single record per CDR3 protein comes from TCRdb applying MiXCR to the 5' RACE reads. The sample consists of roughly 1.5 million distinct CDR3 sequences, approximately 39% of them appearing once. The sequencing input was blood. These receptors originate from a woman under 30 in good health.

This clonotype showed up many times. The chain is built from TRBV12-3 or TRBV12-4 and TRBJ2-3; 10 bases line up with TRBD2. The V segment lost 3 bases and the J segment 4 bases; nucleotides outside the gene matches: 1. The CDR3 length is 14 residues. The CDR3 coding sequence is TGTGCCAGCAGTTTCCTAGCGGGAGCAGATACGCAGTATTTT. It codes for CASSFLAGADTQYF.

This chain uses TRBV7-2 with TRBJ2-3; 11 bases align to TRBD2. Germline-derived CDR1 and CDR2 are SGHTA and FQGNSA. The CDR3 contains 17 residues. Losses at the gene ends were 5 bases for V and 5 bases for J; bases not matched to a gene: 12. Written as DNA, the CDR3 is TGTGCCAGCAGCCCGGGACTAGCGGCCCATAGGGGAGATACGCAGTATTTT. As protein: CASSPGLAAHRGDTQYF.

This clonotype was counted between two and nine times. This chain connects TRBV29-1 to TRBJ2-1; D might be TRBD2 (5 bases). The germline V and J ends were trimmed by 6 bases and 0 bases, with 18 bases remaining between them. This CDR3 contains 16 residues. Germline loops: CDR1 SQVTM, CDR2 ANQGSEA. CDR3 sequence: CSVPVGGSSSYNEQFF. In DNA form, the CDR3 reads TGCAGCGTCCCAGTAGGCGGGTCTAGCTCCTACAATGAGCAGTTCTTC.

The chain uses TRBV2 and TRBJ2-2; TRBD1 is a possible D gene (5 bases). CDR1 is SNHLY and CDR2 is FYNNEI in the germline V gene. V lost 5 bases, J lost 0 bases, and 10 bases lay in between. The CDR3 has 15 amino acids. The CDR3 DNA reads TGTGCCAGCAGTCCCACAGGCTCGAACACCGGGGAGCTGTTTTTT. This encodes CASSPTGSNTGELFF. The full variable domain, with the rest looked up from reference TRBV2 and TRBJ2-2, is EPEVTQTPSHQVTQMGQEVILRCVPISNHLYFYWYRQILGQKVEFLVSFYNNEISEKSEIFDDQFSVERPDGSNFTLKIRSTKLEDSAMYFCASSPTGSNTGELFFGEGSRLTVL.

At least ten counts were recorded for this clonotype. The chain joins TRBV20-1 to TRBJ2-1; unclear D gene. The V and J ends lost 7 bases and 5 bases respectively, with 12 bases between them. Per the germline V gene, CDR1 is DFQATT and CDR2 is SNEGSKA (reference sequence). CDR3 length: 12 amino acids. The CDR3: CSVTTPHNEQFF. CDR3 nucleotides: TGCAGTGTCACCACCCCCCACAATGAGCAGTTCTTC.

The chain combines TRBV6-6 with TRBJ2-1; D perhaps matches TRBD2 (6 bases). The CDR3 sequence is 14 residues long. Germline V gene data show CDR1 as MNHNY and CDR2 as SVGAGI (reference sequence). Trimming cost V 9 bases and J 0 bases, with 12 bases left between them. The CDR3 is CASKPGSSYNEQFF. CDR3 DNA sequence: TGTGCCAGTAAACCCGGGAGCTCCTACAATGAGCAGTTCTTC.